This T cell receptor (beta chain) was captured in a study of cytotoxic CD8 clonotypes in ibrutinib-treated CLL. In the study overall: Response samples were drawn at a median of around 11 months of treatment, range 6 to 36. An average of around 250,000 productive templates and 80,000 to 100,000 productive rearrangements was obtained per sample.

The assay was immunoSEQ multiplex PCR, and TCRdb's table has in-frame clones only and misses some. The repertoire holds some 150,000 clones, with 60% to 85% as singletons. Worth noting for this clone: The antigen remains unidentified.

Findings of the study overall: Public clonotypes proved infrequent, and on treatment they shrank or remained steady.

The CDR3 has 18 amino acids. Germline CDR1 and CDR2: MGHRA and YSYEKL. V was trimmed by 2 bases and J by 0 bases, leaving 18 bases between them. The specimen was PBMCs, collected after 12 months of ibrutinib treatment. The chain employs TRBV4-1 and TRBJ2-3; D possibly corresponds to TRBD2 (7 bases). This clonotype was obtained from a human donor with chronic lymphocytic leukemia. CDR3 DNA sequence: TGCGCCAGCAGCCAAAGGGGGTCCCGGGACTACAGCACAGATACGCAGTATTTT. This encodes CASSQRGSRDYSTDTQYF.